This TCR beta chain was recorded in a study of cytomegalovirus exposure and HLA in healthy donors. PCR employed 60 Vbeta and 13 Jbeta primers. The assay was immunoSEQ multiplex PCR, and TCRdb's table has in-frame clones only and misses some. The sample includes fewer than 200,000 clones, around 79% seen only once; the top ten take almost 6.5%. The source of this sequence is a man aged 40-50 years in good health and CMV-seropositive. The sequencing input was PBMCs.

The CDR3 DNA reads as TGTGCCAGCAGCTCCTACTCCTCAGGGGGAGGAAGGGGTCAGCCCCAGCATTTT. Encoded protein: CASSSYSSGGGRGQPQHF. The V call is TRBV7-6, the J call TRBJ1-5; 7 bases are a match to TRBD1. Germline CDR1 is SGHVS and CDR2 is FNYEAQ. V gave up 4 bases and J gave up 6 bases; unmatched junction bases: 18. This CDR3 spans 18 amino acids.